These 30 T cell receptor beta chains were all obtained from the same sample, sequenced in a study of blood T cell repertoires in COVID-19. Here immunoSEQ multiplex PCR was the method, and the copy in TCRdb shows in-frame clones only, minus some. Of tens of thousands of clones in the sample, approximately 89% were seen once. The sequencing sample was made of peripheral blood. The receptor set was obtained from a human donor in a cohort sampled during active COVID-19.

The chain links TRBV10-1 to TRBJ2-1; D perhaps matches TRBD2 (6 bases). The germline V gene encodes CDR1 WNHNN and CDR2 SYGVQD (reference sequence). V was pared by 10 bases and J by 6 bases, with 25 bases between. CDR3 size: 16 residues. CDR3 DNA sequence: TGCGCCACTACAGCGGGCCCGCGGATGGGTAGCAATGAGCAGTTCTTC. Translated: CATTAGPRMGSNEQFF.

The CDR3 sequence is CASTPGQGRLKQYF. The CDR3 DNA reads TGTGCCAGCACCCCGGGACAGGGGAGGTTGAAGCAGTACTTC. The rearrangement links TRBV11-2 to TRBJ2-7; 10 bases map to TRBD1. Germline CDR1 is SGHAT and CDR2 is FQNNGV. With V trimmed by 7 bases and J by 8 bases, 11 bases remained unmatched. The CDR3 has 14 amino acids.

The V and J genes are TRBV5-1 and TRBJ2-1, with 11 bases that match TRBD2. This CDR3 comprises 16 residues. Per the germline V gene, CDR1 is SGHRS and CDR2 is YFSETQ. Losses at the gene ends were 2 bases for V and 7 bases for J; bases not matched to a gene: 8. This CDR3 reads CASSFTTSGIWNEQFF. The CDR3 nucleotides are TGCGCCAGCAGCTTCACGACTAGCGGGATTTGGAATGAGCAGTTCTTC.

The genes are TRBV5-1 and TRBJ2-1, with TRBD1 matching over 8 bases. This CDR3 spans 18 amino acids. J gave up 0 bases and V 5 bases, and 13 bases lay outside the gene matches. Germline-derived CDR1 and CDR2 are SGHRS and YFSETQ. DNA for the CDR3: TGCGCCAGCAGAAACGCACAGGGGGAGAGGACCTCCTACAATGAGCAGTTCTTC. This translates into CASRNAQGERTSYNEQFF.

This clone turned up a few times. The V call is TRBV19, the J call TRBJ2-7; TRBD1 aligns across 7 bases. Trimming removed 4 bases from V and 7 bases from J; junction bases left unmatched: 16. Germline V gene data show CDR1 as LNHDA and CDR2 as SQIVND (reference sequence). The CDR3 sequence is 16 residues long. This CDR3 is CASSTLVPGQRGEQYF. CDR3 coding DNA: TGTGCCAGTAGTACCCTAGTCCCGGGACAGCGCGGAGAGCAGTACTTC. Variable domain in full (rest from reference TRBV19 and TRBJ2-7): DGGITQSPKYLFRKEGQNVTLSCEQNLNHDAMYWYRQDPGQGLRLIYYSQIVNDFQKGDIAEGYSVSREKKESFPLTVTSAQKNPTAFYLCASSTLVPGQRGEQYFGPGTRLTVT.

The rearrangement joins TRBV5-4 to TRBJ2-7; no definite D call. Between the trimmed V and J ends, which lost 6 bases and 1 base, there was a span of 11 bases. The germline V gene has CDR1 SGHNT and CDR2 YYREEE (reference sequence). The CDR3 covers 13 residues. CDR3 sequence (DNA): TGTGCCAGCACGCGGTCTGGATCCTACGAGCAGTACTTC. Translated: CASTRSGSYEQYF.

The chain is built from TRBV5-1 and TRBJ1-2; 9 bases are shared with TRBD1. Germline V gene data show CDR1 as SGHRS and CDR2 as YFSETQ. The trim removed 4 bases at V and 5 bases at J, leaving 9 bases unmatched. This CDR3 region has 15 residues. The CDR3 DNA reads TGCGCCAGCAGCATACAGGGGGCCCATGATTATGGCTACACCTTC. Protein: CASSIQGAHDYGYTF.

V and J are TRBV10-2 and TRBJ2-3; D remains unclear. The V end was cut by 8 bases, the J end by 4 bases, with 22 bases between. The CDR3 covers 16 residues. Germline V CDR1 and CDR2: WSHSY, SAAADI. CDR3 sequence (DNA): TGCGCCAGCTGCCCTCAAGTGGAGACCCTCCCAGATACGCAGTATTTT. It yields the protein CASCPQVETLPDTQYF.

The CDR3 here is CASSPGKAGAALSQETQYF. The DNA of the CDR3 is TGCGCCAGCTCGCCTGGGAAAGCGGGGGCCGCGTTGTCCCAAGAGACCCAGTACTTC. The V gene is TRBV5-1, the J gene TRBJ2-5; 8 positions match TRBD2. Trimming took 7 bases from V and 1 from J; bases not matched to a gene: 21. From germline, CDR1 is SGHRS and CDR2 YFSETQ. This CDR3 is 19 amino acids long.

The rearrangement uses TRBV19 and TRBJ1-3; TRBD1 aligns across 8 bases. Germline V gene lookup returns CDR1 LNHDA and CDR2 SQIVND (reference sequence). V shed 5 bases, J shed 2 bases, and the junction held 11 bases outside the gene matches. CDR3 length: 17 residues. CDR3 protein: CASSDGTGRMTGNTIYF. The DNA of the CDR3 is TGTGCCAGTAGTGACGGGACAGGCCGCATGACTGGAAACACCATATATTTT.

The rearrangement uses TRBV7-9 and TRBJ1-1, with TRBD1 as a possible D gene (5 bases). This CDR3 spans 11 amino acids. Trimming cost V 5 bases and J 10 bases, with 11 bases left between them. Per the germline V gene, CDR1 is SEHNR and CDR2 is FQNEAQ (reference sequence). As DNA, the CDR3 is TGTGCCAGCAGCCAGTACGGGGGAGCTTTCTTT. The encoded protein is CASSQYGGAFF.

The chain joins TRBV5-1 to TRBJ1-4; D unclear. The CDR3 is 16 residues long. Trimming took 4 bases from V and 3 from J, leaving 16 bases between them. The V gene's germline CDR1 is SGHRS and CDR2 YFSETQ. CDR3 nucleotides: TGCGCCAGCAGCCTCCGTGGTACTGGAGCTAATGAAAAACTGTTTTTT. Residues: CASSLRGTGANEKLFF. Using reference TRBV5-1 and TRBJ1-4 for the parts outside the CDR3, the full variable domain is KAGVTQTPRYLIKTRGQQVTLSCSPISGHRSVSWYQQTPGQGLQFLFEYFSETQRNKGNFPGRFSGRQFSNSRSEMNVSTLELGDSALYLCASSLRGTGANEKLFFGSGTQLSVL.

The genes are TRBV10-3 and TRBJ2-4; 9 bases are shared with TRBD1. The junction had 4 bases not matched to a gene; V was cut back by 8 bases and J by 5 bases. The CDR3 runs 13 residues. Per germline, CDR1 ENHRY and CDR2 SYGVKD. CDR3 nucleotide sequence: TGTGCCATCTCCCGGACAGGGGAAAACATTCAGTACTTC. Its protein is CAISRTGENIQYF.

This clone appeared a single time. The chain couples TRBV5-1 to TRBJ2-7, with 7 bases that match TRBD2. V lost 3 bases and J lost 2; bases outside the gene matches: 5. Germline CDR1 is SGHRS and CDR2 is YFSETQ. CDR3 length: 14 amino acids. This chain's CDR3 is CASSSWGTTYEQYF. The CDR3 DNA reads TGCGCCAGCAGCTCATGGGGGACTACCTACGAGCAGTACTTC.

Turning to this clone: In the same sample, other DNA sequences code for this CDR3. The chain joins TRBV6-5 to TRBJ1-4, with D possibly TRBD1 on 6 matching bases. The V end was cut by 0 bases, the J end by 7 bases, with 9 bases between. Germline V gives CDR1 MNHEY, CDR2 SVGAGI. The CDR3 extends over 14 amino acids. CDR3: CASSYSGAGEKLFF. The CDR3 DNA sequence: TGTGCCAGCAGTTACTCGGGGGCTGGTGAAAAACTGTTTTTT.

This sequence joins TRBV2 and TRBJ2-5, with TRBD2 matching over 9 bases. Germline assignment: CDR1 SNHLY and CDR2 FYNNEI. CDR3 size: 12 residues. V lost 6 bases, J lost 5 bases, and 1 base stayed unmatched. CDR3 amino acids: CASRAGGETQYF. The CDR3 DNA follows: TGTGCCAGCAGAGCGGGAGGCGAGACCCAGTACTTC. The entire variable domain, with the rest obtained from reference TRBV2 and TRBJ2-5, is as follows: EPEVTQTPSHQVTQMGQEVILRCVPISNHLYFYWYRQILGQKVEFLVSFYNNEISEKSEIFDDQFSVERPDGSNFTLKIRSTKLEDSAMYFCASRAGGETQYFGPGTRLLVL.

V is TRBV11-2 and J is TRBJ1-5, with TRBD1 identical over 7 bases. V shed 0 bases and J 4 bases; nucleotides not matched to a gene: 0. The CDR3 extends over 14 amino acids. CDR1 and CDR2 from the germline V gene are SGHAT and FQNNGV. The CDR3 DNA reads TGTGCCAGCAGCTTAGACAGGGGGAATCAGCCCCAGCATTTT. Residues: CASSLDRGNQPQHF.

The rearrangement joins TRBV30 to TRBJ1-4; D possibly corresponds to TRBD1 (5 bases). Germline CDR1 is GTSNPN and CDR2 is SVGIG (reference sequence). The CDR3 extends over 14 amino acids. V gave up 1 base and J gave up 5 bases, with 11 bases separating them. The CDR3 sequence: CAWSGGGRNEKLFF. DNA of the CDR3: TGTGCCTGGAGTGGCGGGGGGAGGAATGAAAAACTGTTTTTT.

This chain links TRBV27 with TRBJ2-7; no firm D call. V dropped 8 bases and J dropped 7 bases, with 12 bases sitting between them. The germline V gene encodes CDR1 MNHEY and CDR2 SMNVEV (reference sequence). The CDR3 sequence is 11 residues long. CDR3 sequence (DNA): TGTGCCAGCGGCCTTTCTTTTGAGCAGTACTTC. Its translation: CASGLSFEQYF.

The rearrangement uses TRBV6-5 and TRBJ2-2, with a possible D match to TRBD1 (5 bases). The V and J ends lost 7 bases and 4 bases respectively, with 13 bases between them. This CDR3 is built from 14 residues. Germline CDR1 reads MNHEY; CDR2 reads SVGAGI. CDR3 amino acids: CASNRQGITGELFF. The CDR3, as DNA: TGTGCCAGCAATCGGCAGGGAATCACCGGGGAGCTGTTTTTT.

This chain connects TRBV28 to TRBJ1-1; TRBD1 matches 9 bases. The CDR3 is 16 amino acids. Per the germline V gene, CDR1 is MDHEN and CDR2 is SYDVKM. The trim removed 6 bases at V and 11 bases at J, leaving 19 bases unmatched. The CDR3 loop reads CASRGTGSPGRLGAFF. In DNA, the CDR3 is TGTGCCAGCAGAGGGACAGGGAGTCCAGGAAGGTTAGGTGCTTTCTTT.

There are a few counts of this clone. V gene TRBV6-6 combines with J gene TRBJ1-1; 7 bases agree with TRBD1. The V gene end was trimmed by 6 bases and the J gene end by 1 base; junction bases not matched to a gene: 5. CDR1 and CDR2 from the germline V gene are MNHNY and SVGAGI (reference sequence). The CDR3 extends over 14 amino acids. The CDR3 bases are TGTGCCAGCAGATCGGGACAGAAGAACACTGAAGCTTTCTTT. It is translated as CASRSGQKNTEAFF.

This chain uses TRBV19 with TRBJ2-1, with TRBD2 identical over 7 bases. CDR3 length equals 15 residues. V trimming: 6 bases; J trimming: 0 bases; junction bases outside the gene matches: 5. Germline lookup yields CDR1 LNHDA and CDR2 SQIVND (reference sequence). The CDR3 here is CASRAAGSSYNEQFF. Here the CDR3 DNA reads TGTGCCAGTAGGGCAGCGGGGAGCTCCTACAATGAGCAGTTCTTC.

The rearrangement uses TRBV2 and TRBJ1-4; D ambiguous. Per the germline V gene, CDR1 is SNHLY and CDR2 is FYNNEI. V was pared by 6 bases and J by 4 bases, with 6 bases between. The CDR3 totals 12 residues. CDR3 region: CASSQINEKLFF. For the CDR3, the DNA is TGTGCCAGCAGCCAGATTAATGAAAAACTGTTTTTT.

The chain has TRBV5-1 and TRBJ1-2; tentative D call: TRBD1 (6 bases). Germline CDR1 SGHRS, CDR2 YFSETQ. CDR3 length equals 13 residues. Trimming shortened V by 3 bases and J by 4 bases, and 10 bases separated the two germline ends. The CDR3: CASSYGGRYGYTF. The CDR3 region has the DNA TGCGCCAGCAGCTACGGGGGGCGCTATGGCTACACCTTC.

The chain recombines TRBV2 with TRBJ1-1, with a tentative D call TRBD1 (6 bases). Trimming stripped 2 bases from V and 0 bases from J, with 13 bases between. The CDR3 runs to 16 residues. Germline V CDR1 and CDR2: SNHLY, FYNNEI. The CDR3 coding sequence is TGTGCCAGCAGTGAACCGGCAGGGGCGATGAACACTGAAGCTTTCTTT. As protein: CASSEPAGAMNTEAFF.

The chain links TRBV28 to TRBJ2-4; 7 bases are shared with TRBD1. Germline loops: CDR1 MDHEN, CDR2 SYDVKM. The CDR3 extends over 15 amino acids. V shed 3 bases and J 4 bases; nucleotides not matched to a gene: 6. The CDR3 here is CASSLTGQVKNIQYF. CDR3 nucleotide sequence: TGTGCCAGCAGTTTGACAGGGCAGGTGAAAAACATTCAGTACTTC.

The rearrangement joins TRBV7-6 to TRBJ1-1; TRBD1 might be the D (5 bases). The germline V and J ends were trimmed by 5 bases and 5 bases, with 15 bases remaining between them. Germline-derived CDR1 and CDR2 are SGHVS and FNYEAQ. The CDR3 length is 14 residues. CDR3 coding DNA: TGTGCCAGCAGCGCCAGACCCGGGGGTACTGAAGCTTTCTTT. It codes for CASSARPGGTEAFF.

By frequency in the sample, this clone is medium-sized. This sequence joins TRBV18 and TRBJ2-3; the D gene is possibly TRBD2 (6 bases). V was shortened by 1 base and J by 2 bases, with 13 bases between the two germline ends. Germline CDR1 reads KGHSH; CDR2 reads LQKENI. This CDR3 region has 16 residues. The CDR3 reads CASSPLPPGDTDTQYF. The CDR3 DNA reads as TGTGCCAGCTCACCACTTCCCCCGGGGGACACAGATACGCAGTATTTT.

This clone was found once. This chain connects TRBV6-1 to TRBJ1-5, with 7 bases identical to TRBD1. The CDR3 spans 16 residues. Germline CDR1 is MNHNS and CDR2 is SASEGT. V gave up 4 bases and J gave up 0 bases; unmatched junction bases: 6. The CDR3 here is CASSATGTASNQPQHF. As DNA, the CDR3 is TGTGCCAGCAGTGCAACCGGGACAGCTAGCAATCAGCCCCAGCATTTT.